The rows below give T cell receptor beta chains drawn from one sample of a study of blood T cell repertoires in COVID-19. TCRdb keeps only in-frame clones here, not all; method: immunoSEQ multiplex PCR. The data contain more than 45,000 clones, roughly 91% of them singletons. The sample taken for sequencing was peripheral blood. The source is a human donor in a cohort sampled during active COVID-19. Both conserved end residues are part of each CDR3. Fields, in order: CDR3 length, J gene, V gene, clone size, D gene, CDR3 DNA, CDR3 protein. A D gene is named only where the DNA matches it firmly. Where a row states a size, it is once, few, many or the class of an expanded clone; other rows omit it.

CDR3 length: 14
J gene: TRBJ1-2
V gene: TRBV19
clone size: .
D gene: .
CDR3 DNA: TGTGCCAGTAGTACACAAGACAGGCTCTATGGCTACACCTTC
CDR3 protein: CASSTQDRLYGYTF

CDR3 length: 12
J gene: TRBJ2-1
V gene: TRBV6-5
clone size: .
D gene: .
CDR3 DNA: TGTGCCAGCAGGGCGCAGGGCAATGAGCAGTTCTTC
CDR3 protein: CASRAQGNEQFF

CDR3 length: 14
J gene: TRBJ2-1
V gene: TRBV6-5
clone size: .
D gene: TRBD1
CDR3 DNA: TGTGCCAGCAGTTACGAATCCTCCCGGGACAGGCAGTTCTTC
CDR3 protein: CASSYESSRDRQFF

CDR3 length: 16
J gene: TRBJ1-1
V gene: TRBV6-5
clone size: .
D gene: TRBD1
CDR3 DNA: TGTGCCAGCAGTTACCAACAGGGCACAGGGGACACTGAAGCTTTCTTT
CDR3 protein: CASSYQQGTGDTEAFF

CDR3 length: 15
J gene: TRBJ1-6
V gene: TRBV7-6
clone size: once
D gene: .
CDR3 DNA: TGTGCCAGCACCCCCAGCCGGGGGAGTAATTCACCCCTCCACTTT
CDR3 protein: CASTPSRGSNSPLHF

CDR3 length: 17
J gene: TRBJ2-6
V gene: TRBV5-4
clone size: .
D gene: TRBD1
CDR3 DNA: TGTGCCAGCAACCCGGGACAGGGAAGCGGAGGGGCCAACGTCCTGACTTTC
CDR3 protein: CASNPGQGSGGANVLTF

CDR3 length: 14
J gene: TRBJ1-1
V gene: TRBV18
clone size: .
D gene: .
CDR3 DNA: TGTGCCAGCTCACCTGGTGGAGGGGACACTGAAGCTTTCTTT
CDR3 protein: CASSPGGGDTEAFF

CDR3 length: 13
J gene: TRBJ1-1
V gene: TRBV7-8
clone size: .
D gene: .
CDR3 DNA: TGTGCCAGCAGCTTAGGGGGGGAAACTGAAGCTTTCTTT
CDR3 protein: CASSLGGETEAFF

CDR3 length: 20
J gene: TRBJ1-3
V gene: TRBV6-6
clone size: .
D gene: TRBD1
CDR3 DNA: TGTGCCAGCAGTCGGGCCTTTAAGGGACAGACTTTACCCTCTGGAAACACCATATATTTT
CDR3 protein: CASSRAFKGQTLPSGNTIYF

CDR3 length: 14
J gene: TRBJ2-1
V gene: TRBV28
clone size: .
D gene: TRBD1
CDR3 DNA: TGTGCCAGCAGCAGACAGGGATCGGGTAATGAGCAGTTCTTC
CDR3 protein: CASSRQGSGNEQFF

CDR3 length: 16
J gene: TRBJ2-6
V gene: TRBV5-4
clone size: .
D gene: TRBD1
CDR3 DNA: TGTGCCAGCAGCCCGGGGACAGCCTTTGGGGCCAACGTCCTGACTTTC
CDR3 protein: CASSPGTAFGANVLTF

CDR3 length: 17
J gene: TRBJ2-5
V gene: TRBV5-8
clone size: .
D gene: TRBD2
CDR3 DNA: TGTGCCAGCAGCTCCGGACTAGCGGGAGTGTTGCGGGAGACCCAGTACTTC
CDR3 protein: CASSSGLAGVLRETQYF

CDR3 length: 13
J gene: TRBJ1-3
V gene: TRBV30
clone size: .
D gene: TRBD1
CDR3 DNA: TGTGCCTGGGCCCGGACAGGCGGAAACACCATATATTTT
CDR3 protein: CAWARTGGNTIYF

CDR3 length: 15
J gene: TRBJ2-2
V gene: TRBV10-2
clone size: .
D gene: .
CDR3 DNA: TGCGCCAGCAGTAATACAGGTTTCTCGGCCGGGGAGCTGTTTTTT
CDR3 protein: CASSNTGFSAGELFF

CDR3 length: 14
J gene: TRBJ2-7
V gene: TRBV19
clone size: .
D gene: .
CDR3 DNA: TGTGCCAGTAGTCATGGAGGCGGAACCTACGAGCAGTACTTC
CDR3 protein: CASSHGGGTYEQYF

CDR3 length: 13
J gene: TRBJ1-1
V gene: TRBV18
clone size: once
D gene: .
CDR3 DNA: TGTGCCAGCTCCACAAGGGGGAGCACTGAAGCTTTCTTT
CDR3 protein: CASSTRGSTEAFF

CDR3 length: 15
J gene: TRBJ2-7
V gene: TRBV28
clone size: .
D gene: .
CDR3 DNA: TGTGCCAGCTCACAAGGTCGGGCAGGGAGGTACGAGCAGTACTTC
CDR3 protein: CASSQGRAGRYEQYF

CDR3 length: 15
J gene: TRBJ2-7
V gene: TRBV18
clone size: .
D gene: .
CDR3 DNA: TGTGCCAGCTCCCCTCTCCCGTCTCTATCCTACGAGCAGTACTTC
CDR3 protein: CASSPLPSLSYEQYF

CDR3 length: 15
J gene: TRBJ2-2
V gene: TRBV7-3
clone size: .
D gene: TRBD2
CDR3 DNA: TGTGCCAGCAGCTTAGAAGGACTAGCGCCCGGGGAGCTGTTTTTT
CDR3 protein: CASSLEGLAPGELFF

CDR3 length: 14
J gene: TRBJ2-3
V gene: TRBV5-1
clone size: .
D gene: TRBD2
CDR3 DNA: TGCGCCAGCAGCTTACTAGCGTCGGGAGATACGCAGTATTTT
CDR3 protein: CASSLLASGDTQYF

CDR3 length: 16
J gene: TRBJ1-6
V gene: TRBV15
clone size: .
D gene: TRBD1
CDR3 DNA: TGTGCCACCAGCAGGGGGGACAGGGGATACAATTCACCCCTCCACTTT
CDR3 protein: CATSRGDRGYNSPLHF

CDR3 length: 14
J gene: TRBJ1-6
V gene: TRBV11-2
clone size: .
D gene: .
CDR3 DNA: TGTGCCAGCACCAACGGGGGGCTTAATTCACCCCTCCACTTT
CDR3 protein: CASTNGGLNSPLHF

CDR3 length: 14
J gene: TRBJ1-1
V gene: TRBV4-2
clone size: once
D gene: .
CDR3 DNA: TGTGCCAGCAGCCAAGATGGCGGTCTGTCTGAAGCTTTCTTT
CDR3 protein: CASSQDGGLSEAFF

CDR3 length: 12
J gene: TRBJ1-1
V gene: TRBV29-1
clone size: .
D gene: TRBD1
CDR3 DNA: TGCAGCGGACAGGGGTGGAACACTGAAGCTTTCTTT
CDR3 protein: CSGQGWNTEAFF

CDR3 length: 14
J gene: TRBJ1-1
V gene: TRBV7-9
clone size: once
D gene: TRBD1
CDR3 DNA: TGTGCCAGCAGCGAAAGACAGGGTAGCGCTGAAGCTTTCTTT
CDR3 protein: CASSERQGSAEAFF

CDR3 length: 12
J gene: TRBJ2-3
V gene: TRBV6-5
clone size: .
D gene: .
CDR3 DNA: TGTGCCAGCAGACGAACGGGGGATACGCAGTATTTT
CDR3 protein: CASRRTGDTQYF

CDR3 length: 12
J gene: TRBJ2-7
V gene: TRBV7-9
clone size: few
D gene: .
CDR3 DNA: TGTGCCAGCAGCCCCGACAGAGGCGAGCAGTACTTC
CDR3 protein: CASSPDRGEQYF

CDR3 length: 16
J gene: TRBJ2-7
V gene: TRBV13
clone size: .
D gene: TRBD2
CDR3 DNA: TGTGCCAGCAGCACCGGACTAGCGGGAGTTCGGTACGAGCAGTACTTC
CDR3 protein: CASSTGLAGVRYEQYF

CDR3 length: 15
J gene: TRBJ1-5
V gene: TRBV15
clone size: .
D gene: TRBD1
CDR3 DNA: TGTGCCACCAGCAGAGAGGGCAGGGGGAGTCAGCCCCAGCATTTT
CDR3 protein: CATSREGRGSQPQHF

CDR3 length: 15
J gene: TRBJ2-7
V gene: TRBV27
clone size: .
D gene: TRBD2
CDR3 DNA: TGTGCCAGCAAATCTCTAGCGGGAGGGTCGTACGAGCAGTACTTC
CDR3 protein: CASKSLAGGSYEQYF

CDR3 length: 16
J gene: TRBJ2-7
V gene: TRBV9
clone size: once
D gene: .
CDR3 DNA: TGTGCCAGCAGCGTAGAAGGCTTAGCGGTACCCTACGAGCAGTACTTC
CDR3 protein: CASSVEGLAVPYEQYF

CDR3 length: 13
J gene: TRBJ1-2
V gene: TRBV7-8
clone size: .
D gene: TRBD1
CDR3 DNA: TGTGCCAGCAGCTTAGACAGGGGAGGTGGCTACACCTTC
CDR3 protein: CASSLDRGGGYTF

CDR3 length: 11
J gene: TRBJ2-5
V gene: TRBV3-1/TRBV3-2
clone size: .
D gene: .
CDR3 DNA: TGTGCCAGCAGCCAGGGGGGGACCCAGTACTTC
CDR3 protein: CASSQGGTQYF

CDR3 length: 14
J gene: TRBJ2-5
V gene: TRBV7-9
clone size: .
D gene: .
CDR3 DNA: TGTGCCAGCAGCTTAAGGCGGGACGGTGGGACCCAGTACTTC
CDR3 protein: CASSLRRDGGTQYF

CDR3 length: 13
J gene: TRBJ1-1
V gene: TRBV19
clone size: .
D gene: .
CDR3 DNA: TGTGCCATTCAGGGGCAGCCCCACACTGAAGCTTTCTTT
CDR3 protein: CAIQGQPHTEAFF

CDR3 length: 16
J gene: TRBJ1-5
V gene: TRBV30
clone size: .
D gene: TRBD1
CDR3 DNA: TGTGCCTGGAGTCAGGGGGCAGGGCTGGGCAATCAGCCCCAGCATTTT
CDR3 protein: CAWSQGAGLGNQPQHF

CDR3 length: 11
J gene: TRBJ1-1
V gene: TRBV19
clone size: .
D gene: .
CDR3 DNA: TGTGCCAGTAGTTGGGCCACTGAAGCTTTCTTT
CDR3 protein: CASSWATEAFF

CDR3 length: 15
J gene: TRBJ1-2
V gene: TRBV9
clone size: few
D gene: .
CDR3 DNA: TGTGCCAGCAGCCCCGGAGGGATTATCGCCTATGGCTACACCTTC
CDR3 protein: CASSPGGIIAYGYTF

CDR3 length: 19
J gene: TRBJ2-4
V gene: TRBV19
clone size: .
D gene: TRBD1
CDR3 DNA: TGTGCCAGTAGTATAGATCATAGGGACAGGGTAAAAGCCAAAAACATTCAGTACTTC
CDR3 protein: CASSIDHRDRVKAKNIQYF

CDR3 length: 15
J gene: TRBJ2-7
V gene: TRBV5-1
clone size: .
D gene: TRBD1
CDR3 DNA: TGCGCCAGCAGCTTGTTCTGGGACAGAGATTACGAGCAGTACTTC
CDR3 protein: CASSLFWDRDYEQYF